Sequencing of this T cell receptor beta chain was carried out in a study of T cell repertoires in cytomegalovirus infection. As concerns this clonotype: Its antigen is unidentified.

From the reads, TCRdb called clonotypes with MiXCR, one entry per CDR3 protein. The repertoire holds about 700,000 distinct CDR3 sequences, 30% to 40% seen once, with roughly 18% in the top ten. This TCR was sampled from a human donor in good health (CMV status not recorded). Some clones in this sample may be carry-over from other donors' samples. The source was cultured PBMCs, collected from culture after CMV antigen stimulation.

The CDR3 DNA reads TGTGCCAGCAGTGATAATCGACTAGGGCCTAGCACAGATACGCAGTATTTT. Translation gives CASSDNRLGPSTDTQYF. This chain connects TRBV6-1 to TRBJ2-3, with TRBD2 as a possible D gene (6 bases). The CDR3 sequence is 17 residues long. V lost 3 bases, J lost 0 bases, and 16 bases lay in between. Germline CDR1 MNHNS, CDR2 SASEGT.